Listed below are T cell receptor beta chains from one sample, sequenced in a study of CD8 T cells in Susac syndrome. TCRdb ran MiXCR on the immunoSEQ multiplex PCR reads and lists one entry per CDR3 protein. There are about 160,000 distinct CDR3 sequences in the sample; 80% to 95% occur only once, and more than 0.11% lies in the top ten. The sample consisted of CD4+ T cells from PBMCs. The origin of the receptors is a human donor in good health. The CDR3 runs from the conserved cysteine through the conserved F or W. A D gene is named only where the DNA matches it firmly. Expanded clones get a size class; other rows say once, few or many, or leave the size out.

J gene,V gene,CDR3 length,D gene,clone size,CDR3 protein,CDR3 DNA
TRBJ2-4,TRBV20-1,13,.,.,CSAIVLAKNIQYF,TGCAGTGCTATAGTCTTAGCCAAAAACATTCAGTACTTC
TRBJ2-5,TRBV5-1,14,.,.,CASSILYYQETQYF,TGCGCCAGCAGCATCCTCTATTACCAAGAGACCCAGTACTTC
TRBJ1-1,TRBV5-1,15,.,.,CASSLGPGVNTEAFF,TGCGCCAGCAGCTTGGGACCCGGGGTGAACACTGAAGCTTTCTTT
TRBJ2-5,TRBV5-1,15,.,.,CASSLIGSGQETQYF,TGCGCCAGCAGCTTGATCGGTTCGGGGCAAGAGACCCAGTACTTC
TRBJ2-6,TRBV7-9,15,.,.,CASSSVSSGANVLTF,TGTGCCAGCAGCTCGGTGAGCTCTGGGGCCAACGTCCTGACTTTC
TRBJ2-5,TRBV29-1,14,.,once,CSAGLQGLTETQYF,TGCAGCGCCGGCTTGCAGGGACTTACAGAGACCCAGTACTTC
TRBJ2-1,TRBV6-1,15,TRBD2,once,CASVRRGYAETEQFF,TGTGCCAGCGTGAGGCGGGGGTATGCGGAAACTGAGCAGTTCTTC
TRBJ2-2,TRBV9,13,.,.,CASSVGGIGELFF,TGTGCCAGCAGCGTAGGAGGGATCGGGGAGCTGTTTTTT
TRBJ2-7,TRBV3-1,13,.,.,CASSLSSGYEQYF,TGTGCCAGCAGCCTCAGCTCCGGCTACGAGCAGTACTTC
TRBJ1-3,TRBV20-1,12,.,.,CSGLWQTNTIYF,TGCAGTGGTCTTTGGCAAACAAACACCATATATTTT
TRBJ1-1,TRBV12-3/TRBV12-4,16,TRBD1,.,CASSLRGRPRNTEAFF,TGTGCCAGCAGTCTAAGGGGGCGACCTCGGAACACTGAAGCTTTCTTT
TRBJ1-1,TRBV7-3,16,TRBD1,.,CASSARPTGGQTEAFF,TGTGCCAGCAGCGCCCGACCGACAGGGGGCCAGACTGAAGCTTTCTTT
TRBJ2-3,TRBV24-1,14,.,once,CATSDWDSTDTQYF,TGTGCCACCAGTGATTGGGACAGCACAGATACGCAGTATTTT
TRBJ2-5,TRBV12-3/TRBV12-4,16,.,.,CASSLERDRSAETQYF,TGTGCCAGCAGTTTGGAGCGGGACAGGTCCGCTGAGACCCAGTACTTC
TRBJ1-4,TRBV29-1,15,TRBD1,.,CSVDKIRDRGRKLFF,TGCAGCGTTGACAAGATCCGGGACAGGGGGCGAAAACTGTTTTTT
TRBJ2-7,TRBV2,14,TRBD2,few,CASRGLAGSYEQYF,TGTGCCAGCCGCGGACTAGCGGGGTCGTACGAGCAGTACTTC
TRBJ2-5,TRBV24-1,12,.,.,CATSDGRETQYF,TGTGCCACCAGTGATGGCCGGGAGACCCAGTACTTC
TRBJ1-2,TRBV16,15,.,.,CASSPAGWQVDGYTF,TGTGCCAGCAGCCCCGCGGGTTGGCAGGTCGATGGCTACACCTTC
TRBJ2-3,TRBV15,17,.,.,CATSRSGPGRSTDTQYF,TGTGCCACCAGCAGATCTGGCCCAGGGAGAAGCACAGATACGCAGTATTTT
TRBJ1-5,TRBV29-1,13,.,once,CSAGIGVNQPQHF,TGCAGCGCTGGCATAGGAGTCAATCAGCCCCAGCATTTT
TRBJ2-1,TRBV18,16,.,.,CASSPGLVGQGNEQFF,TGTGCCAGCTCACCGGGACTAGTTGGACAGGGGAATGAGCAGTTCTTC
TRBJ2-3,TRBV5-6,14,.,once,CASSRDSFEDTQYF,TGTGCCAGCAGCCGAGACAGCTTTGAAGATACGCAGTATTTT
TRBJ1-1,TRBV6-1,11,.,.,CASSETTEAFF,TGTGCCAGCAGTGAAACGACAGAAGCTTTCTTT